Given below is one T cell receptor beta chain in context. No antigen is known for it. The V end was cut by 5 bases, the J end by 0 bases, with 5 bases between. The germline V gene encodes CDR1 MNHEY and CDR2 SVGAGI. The CDR3 has 13 residues. This entry comes from a study of T cell responses to AZD1222 COVID-19 vaccine. General study findings and limits: Reportedly, nearly half the spike-specific TCRs target unmutated variant regions. Among the donors, most were white British and more were female, and clonal diversity was possibly underestimated.

The method was immunoSEQ multiplex PCR; TCRdb's version includes in-frame clones alone and lacks a portion of them. The sample consists of about 50,000 clones, about 85% of them appearing once. The genes are TRBV6-5 and TRBJ1-3; D is unclear. The clonotype was recovered from an adult in good health. Sequences were derived from peripheral blood, sampled on day 0 of MenACWY control vaccination. CDR3 bases: TGTGCCAGCAGTCCGAGCTCTGGAAACACCATATATTTT. It translates to CASSPSSGNTIYF.